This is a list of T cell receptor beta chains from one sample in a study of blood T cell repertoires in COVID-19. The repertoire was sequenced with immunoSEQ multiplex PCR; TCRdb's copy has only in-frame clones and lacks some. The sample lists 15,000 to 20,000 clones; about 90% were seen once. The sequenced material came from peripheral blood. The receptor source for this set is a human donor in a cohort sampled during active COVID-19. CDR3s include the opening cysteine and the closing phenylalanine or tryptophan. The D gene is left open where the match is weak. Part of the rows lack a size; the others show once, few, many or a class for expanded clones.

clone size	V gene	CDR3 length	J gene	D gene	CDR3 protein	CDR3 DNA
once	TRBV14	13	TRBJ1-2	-	CASSQSRRQGYTF	TGTGCCAGCAGCCAGAGTCGGAGACAGGGCTACACCTTC
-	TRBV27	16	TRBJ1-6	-	CASSSIPVLRGSPLHF	TGTGCCAGCAGTTCCATACCGGTCCTCCGGGGTTCACCCCTCCACTTT
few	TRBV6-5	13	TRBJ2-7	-	CASSKDSSYEQYF	TGTGCCAGCAGTAAGGACAGCTCCTACGAGCAGTACTTC
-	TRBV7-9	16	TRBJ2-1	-	CASSSTTGLKNNEQFF	TGTGCCAGCAGCTCCACGACAGGTCTGAAAAACAATGAGCAGTTCTTC
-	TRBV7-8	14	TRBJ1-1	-	CATVPGTLNTEAFF	TGTGCCACCGTCCCCGGGACATTGAACACTGAAGCTTTCTTT
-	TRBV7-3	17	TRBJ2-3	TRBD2	CASSLIVSGGGPDTQYF	TGTGCCAGCAGCTTAATAGTTAGCGGGGGAGGGCCAGATACGCAGTATTTT
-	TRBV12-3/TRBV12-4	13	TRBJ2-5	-	CASRHGAGMTQYF	TGTGCCAGCAGGCACGGGGCGGGAATGACCCAGTACTTC
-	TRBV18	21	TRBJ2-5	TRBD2	CASSPPIKLQAGEGLSETQYF	TGTGCCAGCTCACCACCAATAAAATTGCAAGCGGGAGAGGGTCTTTCAGAGACCCAGTACTTC
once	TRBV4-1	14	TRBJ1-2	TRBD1	CASSQDRGDYGYTF	TGCGCCAGCAGCCAAGACAGGGGGGACTATGGCTACACCTTC
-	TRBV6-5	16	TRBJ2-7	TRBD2	CASSYSGLAGAYEQYF	TGTGCCAGCAGTTACTCAGGTCTAGCGGGAGCTTACGAGCAGTACTTC
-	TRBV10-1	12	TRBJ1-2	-	CASRGTNYGYTF	TGCGCCAGCAGGGGCACTAACTATGGCTACACCTTC
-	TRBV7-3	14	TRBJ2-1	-	CASSLTSNGNEQFF	TGTGCCAGCAGCCTCACCTCGAACGGCAATGAGCAGTTCTTC
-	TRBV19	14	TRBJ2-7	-	CASSPRRGLYEQYF	TGTGCCAGTAGCCCGAGGAGGGGGCTTTACGAGCAGTACTTC
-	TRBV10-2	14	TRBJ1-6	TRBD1	CASSYTGVGSPLHF	TGCGCCAGCAGTTATACAGGGGTCGGATCACCCCTCCACTTT
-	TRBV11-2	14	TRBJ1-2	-	CASRQTGANYGYTF	TGTGCCAGCAGACAGACAGGAGCTAACTATGGCTACACCTTC
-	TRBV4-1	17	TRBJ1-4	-	CASSQGFSGATNEKLFF	TGCGCCAGCAGCCAAGGTTTCTCCGGGGCAACTAATGAAAAACTGTTTTTT
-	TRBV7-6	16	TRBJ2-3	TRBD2	CASSLVGGRSTDTQYF	TGTGCCAGCAGCTTAGTTGGCGGGAGGAGCACAGATACGCAGTATTTT
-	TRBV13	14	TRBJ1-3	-	CASSPPSSGNTIYF	TGTGCCAGCAGCCCCCCGAGCTCTGGAAACACCATATATTTT
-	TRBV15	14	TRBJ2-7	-	CATSRGGQSYEQYF	TGTGCCACCAGCAGAGGTGGGCAGAGCTACGAGCAGTACTTC
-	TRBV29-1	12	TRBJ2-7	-	CSVDPSGGEQYF	TGCAGCGTTGACCCCTCCGGGGGTGAGCAGTACTTC
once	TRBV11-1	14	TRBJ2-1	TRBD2	CASSSSIAGSLKFF	TGTGCCAGCAGCTCTTCCATAGCGGGAAGTTTGAAGTTCTTC
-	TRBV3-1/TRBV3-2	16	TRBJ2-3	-	CASSPLPLRGADTQYF	TGTGCCAGCAGCCCCCTACCCCTCAGGGGAGCAGATACGCAGTATTTT
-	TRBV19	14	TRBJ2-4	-	CASSIGLAKNIQYF	TGTGCCAGTAGTATAGGTCTAGCCAAAAACATTCAGTACTTC
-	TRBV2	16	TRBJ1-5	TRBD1	CASSGRDRGENGPQHF	TGTGCCAGCAGCGGACGGGACAGGGGGGAAAATGGACCCCAGCATTTT
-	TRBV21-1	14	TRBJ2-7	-	CASSNQQGSYEQYF	TGTGCCAGCAGCAATCAGCAGGGTTCCTACGAGCAGTACTTC
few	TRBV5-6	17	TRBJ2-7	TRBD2	CASSLYYGRQSSYEQYF	TGTGCCAGCAGCTTATATTACGGGAGGCAGAGCTCCTACGAGCAGTACTTC
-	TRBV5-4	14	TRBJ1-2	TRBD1	CASSLTRTGEGYTF	TGTGCCAGCAGCTTGACCCGGACAGGGGAAGGCTACACCTTC
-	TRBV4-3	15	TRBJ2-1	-	CASSQWAGSYNEQFF	TGCGCCAGCAGCCAATGGGCAGGTTCCTACAATGAGCAGTTCTTC
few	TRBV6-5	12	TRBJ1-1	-	CASKSGNTEAFF	TGTGCCAGCAAGAGCGGCAACACTGAAGCTTTCTTT
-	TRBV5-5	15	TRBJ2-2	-	CASSLGRVTAGELFF	TGTGCCAGCAGCTTGGGGAGGGTGACCGCCGGGGAGCTGTTTTTT
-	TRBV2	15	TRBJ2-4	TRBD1	CASSDLTGGEDIQYF	TGTGCCAGCAGTGACCTGACAGGGGGCGAGGACATTCAGTACTTC
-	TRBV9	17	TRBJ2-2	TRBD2	CASSVSSGRGDTGELFF	TGTGCCAGCAGCGTATCTAGCGGGAGGGGTGACACCGGGGAGCTGTTTTTT
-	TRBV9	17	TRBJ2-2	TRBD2	CASSVGFAGGSTGELFF	TGTGCCAGCAGCGTGGGTTTCGCGGGGGGGAGCACCGGGGAGCTGTTTTTT
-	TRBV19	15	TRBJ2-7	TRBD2	CASSVGRASPNEQYF	TGTGCCAGTAGTGTCGGGAGGGCCAGCCCCAACGAGCAGTACTTC
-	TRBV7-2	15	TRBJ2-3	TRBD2	CASTPRAGGGDTQYF	TGTGCCAGCACCCCGAGAGCGGGAGGGGGCGATACGCAGTATTTT
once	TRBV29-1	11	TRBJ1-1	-	CSVEGPDEAFF	TGCAGCGTTGAAGGGCCAGATGAAGCTTTCTTT
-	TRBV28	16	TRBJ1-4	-	CASSLFRAPAPRELFF	TGTGCCAGCAGTTTATTCAGGGCCCCTGCTCCACGGGAACTGTTTTTT